This TCR beta chain was sequenced in a study of shared clonotypes between healthy human individuals. Concerning this clone itself: Its antigen is not identified.

Per the original methods: Quality scores were absent from the junction-only immunoSEQ sequences, so filtering differed. The data were produced by immunoSEQ multiplex PCR, yet TCRdb's version contains in-frame clones alone and is incomplete. V, J and clone size derive from that table, while D and trimming were established from the DNA sequence. The sample lists hundreds of thousands of clones; roughly 96% were seen once. As defined, naive CD8 cells were CD45RO-negative and positively selected for CCR7, with terminally differentiated effector memory CD45RA+ cells excluded. Donors, without exception, were Caucasian adults residing in Nashville, Tennessee. Trimming removed 5 bases from V and 4 bases from J, with 17 bases in between. The V gene's germline CDR1 is SEHNR and CDR2 FQNEAQ (reference sequence). The CDR3 runs to 15 residues. Whole-study results and caveats: Clonotype sharing across donors was expected to vary with sequencing depth.

Sequences were obtained from naive CD8+ T cells sorted from blood. V gene TRBV7-9 combines with J gene TRBJ1-2; D not certain. This clonotype originated in a woman between 25 and 40 years old in good health. CDR3 in amino acids: CASSRGDAFFYGYTF. DNA for the CDR3: TGTGCCAGCAGCCGCGGGGATGCGTTCTTCTATGGCTACACCTTC.